Below, 25 T cell receptor beta chains from the same sample are listed, as sequenced in a study of CD8 T cells in ankylosing spondylitis. TCRdb independently ran MiXCR on the 5' RACE reads; one entry per CDR3 protein. The repertoire holds around 140,000 distinct CDR3 sequences, with roughly an eighth as singletons. Source material: blood, either unsorted or a sorted T cell fraction (not recorded which). These receptors were collected from a female donor with ankylosing spondylitis or in good health (not recorded which).

At least ten counts were recorded for this clonotype. The V and J genes are TRBV5-6 and TRBJ2-2; 11 bases agree with TRBD2. The germline V gene has CDR1 SGHDT and CDR2 YYEEEE. J was trimmed by 3 bases and V by 2 bases; bases with no gene match: 6. The CDR3 loop spans 17 amino acids. The CDR3 region is CASSFSGGASYTGELFF. The CDR3 DNA is TGTGCCAGCAGCTTTAGCGGGGGGGCCTCTTACACCGGGGAGCTGTTTTTT.

The rearrangement uses TRBV12-3 or TRBV12-4 and TRBJ1-2; D not certain. V lost 3 bases, J lost 5 bases, and 10 bases lay in between. The CDR3 runs 13 residues. For the CDR3, the DNA is TGTGCCAGCAGTTTCGGCAGCCCGTATGGCTACACCTTC. The encoded protein is CASSFGSPYGYTF.

There are many counts of this clonotype. The rearrangement uses TRBV20-1 and TRBJ2-7; the D gene is possibly TRBD2 (6 bases). The CDR3 is made up of 12 amino acids. Per germline, CDR1 DFQATT and CDR2 SNEGSKA (reference sequence). Written as DNA, the CDR3 is TGCAGCGCCAGCGGGCGCTCCTACGAGCAGTACTTC. It specifies CSASGRSYEQYF.

This clonotype showed up many times. The V call is TRBV20-1, the J call TRBJ1-1; 7 nucleotides align to TRBD1. V was clipped by 1 base and J by 4 bases; unmatched bases: 3. The CDR3 covers 13 residues. CDR1 DFQATT and CDR2 SNEGSKA come from the germline V gene (reference sequence). The CDR3 nucleotides read TGCAGTGCTAGAGGGCCAGGGGGCACTGAAGCTTTCTTT. This translates into CSARGPGGTEAFF.

Ten or more counts support this clonotype. The chain combines TRBV2 with TRBJ2-3, with TRBD2 matching over 12 bases. After removal of 8 bases from V and 5 bases from J, the junction contained 8 bases not matched to a gene. The CDR3 is made up of 15 amino acids. The germline V gene encodes CDR1 SNHLY and CDR2 FYNNEI. Written as DNA, the CDR3 is TGTGCCAGCTTAAGACTAGCGGGAGTTGAAGATACGCAGTATTTT. Protein sequence: CASLRLAGVEDTQYF.

The chain recombines TRBV3-1 with TRBJ2-5; the match to TRBD2 covers 7 bases. V lost 4 bases and J lost 5; bases outside the gene matches: 13. The CDR3 extends over 16 amino acids. Germline CDR1 reads LGHDT; CDR2 reads YNNKEL (reference sequence). The CDR3 region has the DNA TGTGCCAGCAGCCCTAGCCGGACTAGTGGGTGGGAGACCCAGTACTTC. Protein: CASSPSRTSGWETQYF.

This clonotype was detected ten times or more. The rearrangement joins TRBV5-1 to TRBJ2-7, with D uncertain. Germline V gives CDR1 SGHRS, CDR2 YFSETQ. V was clipped by 2 bases and J by 3 bases, with 9 bases between them. This CDR3 is built from 13 residues. The CDR3 is CASSLTGGYEQYF. DNA for the CDR3: TGCGCCAGCAGCTTAACGGGTGGCTACGAGCAGTACTTC.

This clonotype was counted ten times or more. This chain uses TRBV12-3 or TRBV12-4 with TRBJ2-3; D remains unclear. Trimming pared 6 bases from V and 1 base from J, leaving 17 bases between. The CDR3 contains 16 residues. The chain's CDR3 is CASSPPGDGGTDTQYF. CDR3 nucleotide sequence: TGTGCCAGCAGCCCCCCTGGGGATGGCGGCACAGATACGCAGTATTTT.

A word on this clonotype: This clone may be a read error of a much larger clone one base away. The CDR3 coding sequence is TGTGCCAGCAGCACCAACGGACAGGGTTGGTCACCCCTCCACTTT. This encodes CASSTNGQGWSPLHF. V is TRBV7-2 and J is TRBJ1-6; TRBD1 matches 8 bases. Trimming at V came to 5 bases and at J to 10 bases, leaving 10 bases not matched to a gene. The CDR3 totals 15 residues. Germline loops: CDR1 SGHTA, CDR2 FQGNSA.

Many counts were recorded for this clonotype. V is TRBV5-1 and J is TRBJ1-2; a weak D match, TRBD1 (6 bases). Germline lookup yields CDR1 SGHRS and CDR2 YFSETQ. The CDR3 spans 15 residues. Deletions cut 4 bases from V and 6 bases from J, with 19 bases between. CDR3 in DNA: TGCGCCAGCAGCGTAAGCACAGGGCCTCTGGATGGCTACACCTTC. Its protein product is CASSVSTGPLDGYTF.

This clonotype has at least ten counts. Written as DNA, the CDR3 is TGTGCCAGCTCGGCGGTCCAAGAGACCCAGTACTTC. This encodes CASSAVQETQYF. This chain connects TRBV18 to TRBJ2-5; D remains ambiguous. Germline V gives CDR1 KGHSH, CDR2 LQKENI. The CDR3 totals 12 residues. Trimming stripped 6 bases from V and 1 base from J, with 6 bases between. Together with reference TRBV18 and TRBJ2-5, the CDR3 gives the full variable domain: NAGVMQNPRHLVRRRGQEARLRCSPMKGHSHVYWYRQLPEEGLKFMVYLQKENIIDESGMPKERFSAEFPKEGPSILRIQQVVRGDSAAYFCASSAVQETQYFGPGTRLLVL.

In its sample, this clonotype was seen many times. CDR3: CASTPGEEQFF. As DNA, the CDR3 is TGTGCCAGCACTCCTGGTGAAGAGCAGTTCTTC. The chain couples TRBV7-9 to TRBJ2-1; D is unclear. Germline V gene lookup returns CDR1 SEHNR and CDR2 FQNEAQ (reference sequence). Trimming left V 7 bases short and J 10 bases short, with 11 bases between. The CDR3 sequence is 11 residues long. The variable domain in full, completed from reference TRBV7-9 and TRBJ2-1, reads DTGVSQNPRHKITKRGQNVTFRCDPISEHNRLYWYRQTLGQGPEFLTYFQNEAQLEKSRLLSDRFSAERPKGSFSTLEIQRTEQGDSAMYLCASTPGEEQFFGPGTRLTVL.

This clonotype was observed many times. The chain links TRBV9 to TRBJ2-3; 10 nucleotides align to TRBD2. Germline values: CDR1 SGDLS, CDR2 YYNGEE. Losses at the gene ends were 3 bases for V and 3 bases for J; bases not matched to a gene: 13. CDR3 length: 18 amino acids. The CDR3 loop reads CASSDPMELAGETDTQYF. CDR3 nucleotide sequence: TGTGCCAGCAGCGATCCTATGGAGCTAGCGGGGGAGACAGATACGCAGTATTTT.

This clonotype has ten or more counts. This chain connects TRBV20-1 to TRBJ2-1, with 8 bases matching TRBD1. Germline loops: CDR1 DFQATT, CDR2 SNEGSKA (reference sequence). V trimming: 2 bases; J trimming: 8 bases; junction bases outside the gene matches: 5. This CDR3 is 13 amino acids long. CDR3 region: CSARQGAAYEQFF. The CDR3 nucleotides are TGCAGTGCTAGACAGGGGGCTGCTTATGAGCAGTTCTTC.

As to this clonotype: This clone may be a read error of a much larger clone one base away. This chain joins TRBV20-1 and TRBJ2-3, with D hard to call. This CDR3 has 13 amino acids. Germline CDR1 is DFQATT and CDR2 is SNEGSKA (reference sequence). The V and J ends lost 1 base and 5 bases respectively, with 10 bases between them. CDR3 in DNA: TGCAGTGCTAGAGTCGGCGCAGTAGATACGCAGTATTTT. Residues: CSARVGAVDTQYF.

In this sample, this clonotype turned up many times. This chain connects TRBV11-2 to TRBJ2-3; 12 bases are shared with TRBD2. The length of the CDR3 is 16 residues. Looked up from germline, CDR1 is SGHAT and CDR2 is FQNNGV. The V segment lost 4 bases and the J segment 4 bases; nucleotides outside the gene matches: 6. The CDR3 DNA reads as TGTGCCAGCAGCTCGGGACTAGCGGGCTTCTCAGATACGCAGTATTTT. Its translation is CASSSGLAGFSDTQYF.

This clonotype was counted many times. The V and J genes are TRBV20-1 and TRBJ2-5; D might be TRBD2 (5 bases). Trimming removed 2 bases from V and 5 bases from J, with 27 bases in between. CDR3 length: 18 residues. The V gene's germline CDR1 is DFQATT and CDR2 SNEGSKA (reference sequence). CDR3 loop: CSARPGLLATPSYETQYF. The CDR3, as DNA: TGCAGTGCTAGACCCGGACTGCTAGCAACCCCTTCCTACGAGACCCAGTACTTC.

The V gene is TRBV28, the J gene TRBJ1-3, with D unclear. CDR1 and CDR2 from the germline V gene are MDHEN and SYDVKM. The CDR3 runs 12 residues. V was shortened by 2 bases and J by 7 bases, with 6 bases between the two germline ends. CDR3 in amino acids: CASSLGANTIYF. In DNA, the CDR3 is TGTGCCAGCAGTTTAGGCGCGAACACCATATATTTT.

The table lists this clonotype with many counts. The chain joins TRBV28 to TRBJ2-5; 10 bases are shared with TRBD1. The CDR3 length is 13 residues. Germline values: CDR1 MDHEN, CDR2 SYDVKM. Losses at the gene ends were 9 bases for V and 5 bases for J; bases not matched to a gene: 6. For the CDR3, the DNA is TGTGCCAGTAGAGACAGGGGGCAGGAGACCCAGTACTTC. Its protein is CASRDRGQETQYF.

This clonotype was seen many times. The chain employs TRBV20-1 and TRBJ1-5; TRBD1 might be the D (5 bases). This CDR3 spans 15 amino acids. Germline assignment: CDR1 DFQATT and CDR2 SNEGSKA (reference sequence). V lost 1 base to trimming and J lost 5 bases, with 15 bases between them. This chain's CDR3 is CSARAGGGGYQPQHF. In DNA form, the CDR3 reads TGCAGTGCTAGAGCGGGGGGTGGGGGGTATCAGCCCCAGCATTTT.

This clonotype has at least ten counts. The V call is TRBV4-2, the J call TRBJ2-7; D might be TRBD2 (5 bases). Deletions cut 0 bases from V and 3 bases from J, with 12 bases between. Looked up from germline, CDR1 is LGHNA and CDR2 is YNFKEQ. The CDR3 is 15 residues long. The CDR3 loop reads CASSQDRGLVYEQYF. The DNA of the CDR3 is TGTGCCAGCAGCCAAGACCGCGGGCTAGTCTACGAGCAGTACTTC.

The rearrangement joins TRBV5-1 to TRBJ1-5; D unresolved. V lost 1 base and J 4 bases, leaving 6 bases between the germline ends. CDR3 length: 13 amino acids. Germline V gene sequence: CDR1 SGHRS, CDR2 YFSETQ. The CDR3 loop reads CASSLRENQPQHF. The CDR3 nucleotides read TGCGCCAGCAGCTTGCGCGAAAATCAGCCCCAGCATTTT.

This clonotype was seen ten or more times. The genes are TRBV29-1 and TRBJ1-1; TRBD1 might be the D (6 bases). In germline, CDR1 is SQVTM, CDR2 ANQGSEA. This CDR3 has 13 residues. The germline V and J ends were trimmed by 6 bases and 4 bases, with 15 bases remaining between them. The chain's CDR3 is CSVPGGARTEAFF. In nucleotides, the CDR3 is TGCAGCGTGCCGGGGGGGGCGCGCACTGAAGCTTTCTTT.

In this sample, this clonotype turned up many times. V is TRBV7-2 and J is TRBJ1-5, with 8 bases fitting TRBD1. J gave up 6 bases and V 2 bases, and 6 bases lay outside the gene matches. The CDR3 extends over 15 amino acids. Per the germline V gene, CDR1 is SGHTA and CDR2 is FQGNSA. The CDR3 DNA reads as TGTGCCAGCAGCTTAAGCAGGGGGCAAAGTCAGCCCCAGCATTTT. Encoded protein: CASSLSRGQSQPQHF.

This clonotype was found many times. The J gene is TRBJ2-6, the V gene TRBV12-3 or TRBV12-4; D may match TRBD1 or TRBD2 (5 bases each). V was shortened by 7 bases and J by 3 bases, with 10 bases between the two germline ends. The CDR3 runs to 14 residues. CDR3 coding DNA: TGTGCCAGCACCGAGGGGTTTGGGGCCAACGTCCTGACTTTC. This gives the protein CASTEGFGANVLTF.